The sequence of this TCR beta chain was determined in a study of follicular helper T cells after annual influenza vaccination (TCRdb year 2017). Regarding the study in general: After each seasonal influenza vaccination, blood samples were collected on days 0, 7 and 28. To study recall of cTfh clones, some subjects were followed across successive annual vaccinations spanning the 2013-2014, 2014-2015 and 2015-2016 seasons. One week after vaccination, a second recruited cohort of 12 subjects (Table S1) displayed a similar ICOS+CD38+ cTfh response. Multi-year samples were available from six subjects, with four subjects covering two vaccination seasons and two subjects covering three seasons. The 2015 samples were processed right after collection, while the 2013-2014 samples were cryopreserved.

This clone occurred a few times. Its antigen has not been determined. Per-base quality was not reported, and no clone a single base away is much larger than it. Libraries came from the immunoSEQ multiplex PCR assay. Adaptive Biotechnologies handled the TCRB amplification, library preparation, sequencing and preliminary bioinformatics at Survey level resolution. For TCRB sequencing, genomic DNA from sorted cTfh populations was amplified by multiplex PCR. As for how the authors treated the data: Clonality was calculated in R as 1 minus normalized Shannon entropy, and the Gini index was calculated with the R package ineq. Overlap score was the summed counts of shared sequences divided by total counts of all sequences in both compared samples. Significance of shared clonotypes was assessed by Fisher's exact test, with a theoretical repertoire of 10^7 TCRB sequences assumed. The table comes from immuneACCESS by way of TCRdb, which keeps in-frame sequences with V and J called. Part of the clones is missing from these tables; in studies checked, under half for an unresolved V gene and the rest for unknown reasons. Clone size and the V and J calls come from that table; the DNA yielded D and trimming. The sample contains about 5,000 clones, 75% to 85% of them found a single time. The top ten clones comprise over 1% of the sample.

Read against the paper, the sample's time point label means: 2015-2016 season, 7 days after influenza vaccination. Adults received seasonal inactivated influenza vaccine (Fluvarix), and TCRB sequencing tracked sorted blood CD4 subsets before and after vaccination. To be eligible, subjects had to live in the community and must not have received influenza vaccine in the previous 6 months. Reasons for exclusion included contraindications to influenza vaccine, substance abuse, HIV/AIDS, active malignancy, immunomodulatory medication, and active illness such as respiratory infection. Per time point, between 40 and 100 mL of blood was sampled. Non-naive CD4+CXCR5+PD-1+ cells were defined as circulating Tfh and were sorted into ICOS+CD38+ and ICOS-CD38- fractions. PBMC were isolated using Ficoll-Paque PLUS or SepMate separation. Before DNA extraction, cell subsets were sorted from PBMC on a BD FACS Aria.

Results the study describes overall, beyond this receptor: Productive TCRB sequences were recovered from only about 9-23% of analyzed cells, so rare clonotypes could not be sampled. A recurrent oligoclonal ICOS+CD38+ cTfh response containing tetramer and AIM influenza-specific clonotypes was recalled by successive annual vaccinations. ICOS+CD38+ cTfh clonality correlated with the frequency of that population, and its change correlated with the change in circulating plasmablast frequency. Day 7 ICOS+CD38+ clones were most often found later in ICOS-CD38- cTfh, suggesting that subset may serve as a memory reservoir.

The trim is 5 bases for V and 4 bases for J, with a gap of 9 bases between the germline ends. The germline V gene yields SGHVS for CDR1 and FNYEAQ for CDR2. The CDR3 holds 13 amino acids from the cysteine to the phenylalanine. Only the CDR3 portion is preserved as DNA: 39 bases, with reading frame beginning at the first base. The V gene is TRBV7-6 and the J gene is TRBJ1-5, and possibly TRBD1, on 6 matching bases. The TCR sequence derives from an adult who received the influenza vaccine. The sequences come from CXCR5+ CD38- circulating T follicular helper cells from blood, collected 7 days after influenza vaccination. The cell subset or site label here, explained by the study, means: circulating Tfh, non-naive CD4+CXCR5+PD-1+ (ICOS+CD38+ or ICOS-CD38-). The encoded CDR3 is CASSRGTNQPQHF. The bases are TGTGCCAGCAGCAGGGGGACGAATCAGCCCCAGCATTTT.